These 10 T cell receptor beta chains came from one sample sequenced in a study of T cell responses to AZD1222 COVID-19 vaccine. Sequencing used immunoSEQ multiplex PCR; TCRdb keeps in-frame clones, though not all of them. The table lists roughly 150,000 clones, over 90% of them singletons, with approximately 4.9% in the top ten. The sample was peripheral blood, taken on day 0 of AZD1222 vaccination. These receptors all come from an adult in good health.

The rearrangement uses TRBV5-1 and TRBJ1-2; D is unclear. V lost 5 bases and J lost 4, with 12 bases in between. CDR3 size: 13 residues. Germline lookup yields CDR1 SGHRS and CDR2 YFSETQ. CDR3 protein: CASSPLGFYGYTF. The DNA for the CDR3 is TGCGCCAGCAGTCCTTTGGGGTTCTATGGCTACACCTTC. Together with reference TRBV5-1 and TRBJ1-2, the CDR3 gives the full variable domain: KAGVTQTPRYLIKTRGQQVTLSCSPISGHRSVSWYQQTPGQGLQFLFEYFSETQRNKGNFPGRFSGRQFSNSRSEMNVSTLELGDSALYLCASSPLGFYGYTFGSGTRLTVV.

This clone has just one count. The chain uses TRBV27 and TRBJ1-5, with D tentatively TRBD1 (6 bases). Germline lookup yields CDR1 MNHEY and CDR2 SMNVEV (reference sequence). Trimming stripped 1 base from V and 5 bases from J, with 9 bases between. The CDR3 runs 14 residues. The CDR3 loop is CASSLWEGDQPQHF. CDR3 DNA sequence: TGTGCCAGCAGTTTATGGGAGGGGGATCAGCCCCAGCATTTT.

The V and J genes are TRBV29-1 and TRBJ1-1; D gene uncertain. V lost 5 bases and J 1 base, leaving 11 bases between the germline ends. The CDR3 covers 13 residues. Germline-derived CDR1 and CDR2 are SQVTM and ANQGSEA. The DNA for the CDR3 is TGCAGCGTTCGGGGATCCGCGAACACTGAAGCTTTCTTT. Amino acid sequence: CSVRGSANTEAFF.

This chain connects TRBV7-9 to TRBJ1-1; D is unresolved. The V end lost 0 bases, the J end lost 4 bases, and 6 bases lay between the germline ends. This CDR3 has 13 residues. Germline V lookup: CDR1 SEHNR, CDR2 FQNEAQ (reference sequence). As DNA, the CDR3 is TGTGCCAGCAGCTTAGCGGACGCCACTGAAGCTTTCTTT. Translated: CASSLADATEAFF.

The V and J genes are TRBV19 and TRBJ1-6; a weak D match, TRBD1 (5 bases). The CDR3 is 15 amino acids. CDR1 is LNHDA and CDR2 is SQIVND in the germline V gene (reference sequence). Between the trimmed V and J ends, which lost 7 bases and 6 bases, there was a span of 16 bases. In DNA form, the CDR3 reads TGTGCCAGTACCTATACCGGGGCAGGTAATTCACCCCTCCACTTT. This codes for CASTYTGAGNSPLHF.

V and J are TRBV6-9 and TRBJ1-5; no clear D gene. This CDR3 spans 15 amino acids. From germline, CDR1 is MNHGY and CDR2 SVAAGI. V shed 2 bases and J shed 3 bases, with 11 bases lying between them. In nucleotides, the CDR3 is TGTGCCAGCAGTTATCCGGACCGTAACAATCAGCCCCAGCATTTT. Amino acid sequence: CASSYPDRNNQPQHF.

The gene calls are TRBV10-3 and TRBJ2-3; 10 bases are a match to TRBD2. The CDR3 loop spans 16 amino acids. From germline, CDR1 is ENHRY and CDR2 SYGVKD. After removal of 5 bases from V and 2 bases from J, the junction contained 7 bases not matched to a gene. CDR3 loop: CAISSWTSGHTDTQYF. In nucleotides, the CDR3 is TGTGCCATCAGTTCATGGACTAGCGGTCACACAGATACGCAGTATTTT.

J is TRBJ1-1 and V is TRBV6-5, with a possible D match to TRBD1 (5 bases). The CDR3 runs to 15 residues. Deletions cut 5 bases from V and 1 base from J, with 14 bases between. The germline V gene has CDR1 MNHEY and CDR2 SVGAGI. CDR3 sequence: CASSPGTAGNTEAFF. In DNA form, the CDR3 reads TGTGCCAGCAGTCCCGGGACCGCCGGGAACACTGAAGCTTTCTTT.

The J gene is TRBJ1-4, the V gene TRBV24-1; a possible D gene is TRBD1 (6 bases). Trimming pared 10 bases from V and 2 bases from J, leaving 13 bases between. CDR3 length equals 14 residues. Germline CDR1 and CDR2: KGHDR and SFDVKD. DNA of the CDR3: TGTGCCACTCTGTATACAGGGACTAATGAAAAACTGTTTTTT. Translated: CATLYTGTNEKLFF.

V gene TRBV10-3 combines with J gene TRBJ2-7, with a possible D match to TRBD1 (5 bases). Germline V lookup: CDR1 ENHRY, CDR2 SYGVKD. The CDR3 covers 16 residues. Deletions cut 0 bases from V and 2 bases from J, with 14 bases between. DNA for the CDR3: TGTGCCATCAGTGAGTCGAAGGGCAGGGTAGCCTACGAGCAGTACTTC. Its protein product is CAISESKGRVAYEQYF.